This T cell receptor (beta chain) emerged from a study of blood T cell repertoires in COVID-19 (dated by TCRdb to about 2020). Concerning the study at large: Samples from collaborators originated in the United States, Italy and Spain and spanned both the acute and convalescent phases of COVID-19. The prospective study material was composed of cDNA or gDNA derived from T cells, B-cell-depleted T cells, or PBMCs. The dataset comprised deeply sampled blood TCRbeta repertoires from subjects exposed to, actively infected with, or recovered from COVID-19. A freely available public database, intended as a resource for researchers studying the immune response to SARS-CoV-2, is where the repertoires were released. Samples were obtained from the ongoing ImmuneRACE study (first 160 participants) and from 1,254 subjects provided by 6 global collaborators. Sample metadata almost always included a de-identified subject ID, COVID-19 status, age in years and sex. Where available, HLA class I and class II types were taken from metadata supplied by the sample provider and were not determined by assay-based typing. Findings and caveats that apply to the study as a whole: The amount of clinical and demographic metadata varied by source and participant and was provided uncurated.

The CDR1 and CDR2 encoded by the germline V gene are SNHLY and FYNNEI. Trimming takes 6 bases off V and 7 bases off J; junction bases not matched to a gene: 15. Inclusive of the bounding cysteine and phenylalanine, the CDR3 is 17 residues long. The retained sequence is limited to the CDR3, 51 bases, with the frame set at the first base. TCRbeta CDR3 regions were amplified from genomic DNA using the immunoSEQ Assay, a bias-controlled multiplex PCR. Concerning the study's data processing: The number of nucleated cells in each sample was estimated by amplification of reference gene primers within the assay. Sequence reads were collapsed and filtered to measure the absolute abundance of every unique TCRbeta CDR3 rearrangement. For each sample, productive Simpson clonality was calculated as the square root of Simpson's diversity index over productive rearrangements. Here the immuneACCESS table is served through TCRdb, limited to in-frame sequences with V and J called. Missing clones are a known gap in these copies; in checked studies unresolved V genes cover under half, and the rest lacks a known reason. V and J calls and clone size are those listed in that table; D and trimming were worked out from the DNA. This sample has 220,000 or so clones in its table, and roughly 84% of those were observed once. The top ten constitute 6.8% of the sample.

Enrolling through a virtual design, the prospective study's participants ranged in age from roughly 18 to 89 years and lived across 24 United States geographic areas. Cohort assignment in the prospective study relied on participant-reported clinical history from a screening survey and a study questionnaire. Recovered participants in ImmuneRACE Cohort 3 were defined as having two consecutive negative NP/OP PCR tests, clearance from a healthcare professional, or resolution of symptoms. Each participant in the prospective study had whole blood, serum and a nasopharyngeal or oropharyngeal swab collected by mobile phlebotomists. Additional blood draws and questionnaires over an approximately 2-month period could optionally be provided by prospective study participants. Blood samples from the prospective study were shipped frozen or at room temperature prior to DNA extraction. This clone was observed a single time. Its antigen is not yet known. No base quality information exists; no much larger clone differs at one position.

This sequence uses TRBV2 and TRBJ2-5; 12 junctional bases match TRBD2. Sample: PBMCs or T cells enriched from blood (not recorded which). The receptor comes from a woman aged 40 to 50 who had recovered from COVID-19. The CDR3 sequence is CASSRSLTSGGVGTQYF. The DNA sequence is given as TGTGCCAGCAGCCGTAGCCTGACTAGCGGGGGCGTTGGGACCCAGTACTTC.